This is a list of T cell receptor beta chains from one sample in a study of T cells in Graves' hyperthyroidism and ophthalmopathy. TCRdb re-analysed the multiplex PCR reads in MiXCR, keeping a single row per CDR3 protein. Seen here are 460,000 or so distinct CDR3 sequences, around 14% observed once, and the top ten hold 15% to 20%. Sequences were obtained from blood. The receptors were sampled from a woman younger than 30 with Graves' hyperthyroidism. Each CDR3 is given with its conserved first and last residue. D genes are given only for firm matches. Only some rows state a clone size, as once, few, many or a class for expanded clones.

TRBV3-1	NA	TRBJ1-2	many	CASSRQNLDDYGYTF	TGTGCCAGCAGCCGCCAAAACTTAGACGACTATGGCTACACCTTC
TRBV11-3	TRBD1	TRBJ2-7	NA	CASSISPGTGNEQYF	TGTGCCAGCAGCATATCCCCCGGGACAGGGAACGAGCAGTACTTC
TRBV5-1	NA	TRBJ2-5	NA	CASSLDPPEETQYF	TGCGCCAGCAGCTTGGACCCCCCCGAAGAGACCCAGTACTTC
TRBV7-9	TRBD1	TRBJ1-1	NA	CASSLTVPGQGGEAFF	TGTGCCAGCAGCCTTACCGTCCCGGGACAGGGGGGTGAAGCTTTCTTT
TRBV12-3/TRBV12-4	TRBD2	TRBJ2-3	many	CASTSLAGTADTQYF	TGTGCCAGCACCTCTCTAGCGGGAACGGCAGATACGCAGTATTTT
TRBV5-6	NA	TRBJ2-5	many	CASSSPGALGTQYF	TGTGCCAGCAGCTCCCCAGGGGCGTTGGGGACCCAGTACTTC
TRBV6-1	NA	TRBJ2-3	many	CASMAKRPTDTQYF	TGTGCCAGCATGGCAAAGCGGCCCACAGATACGCAGTATTTT
TRBV4-2	TRBD1	TRBJ2-1	NA	CASSQEVKGAEQFF	TGTGCCAGCAGCCAAGAAGTAAAGGGGGCTGAGCAGTTCTTC
TRBV7-9	NA	TRBJ2-7	many	CASADIDGQYF	TGTGCCAGCGCGGACATCGACGGGCAGTACTTC
TRBV30	NA	TRBJ1-3	few	CAWSDSSYSGNTIYF	TGTGCCTGGAGTGATAGTTCATACTCTGGAAACACCATATATTTT
TRBV3-1	NA	TRBJ2-3	many	CASSLGGTVYTQYF	TGTGCCAGCAGCCTCGGGGGAACTGTGTATACGCAGTATTTT
TRBV3-1	TRBD1	TRBJ2-5	NA	CASSQDRDRQETQYF	TGTGCCAGCAGCCAAGATCGGGACAGGCAAGAGACCCAGTACTTC
TRBV4-1	NA	TRBJ1-3	once	CASSQVRALSGNTIYF	TGCGCCAGCAGCCAAGTTAGGGCCCTTTCTGGAAACACCATATATTTT
TRBV19	NA	TRBJ1-2	NA	CASSPGASYGYTF	TGTGCCAGTAGTCCGGGGGCTTCCTATGGCTACACCTTC
TRBV6-1	TRBD1	TRBJ1-3	few	CASRGRPETGVLISGNTIYF	TGTGCCAGCAGAGGACGCCCCGAGACAGGGGTCCTCATCTCTGGAAACACCATATATTTT
TRBV29-1	NA	TRBJ2-5	NA	CSVTGNQETQYF	TGCAGCGTTACAGGGAACCAAGAGACCCAGTACTTC
TRBV5-5	TRBD1	TRBJ1-4	many	CASSTGTGGPQLFF	TGTGCCAGCAGCACCGGGACAGGGGGTCCCCAACTGTTTTTT
TRBV7-2	TRBD1	TRBJ1-1	many	CASSFEGTAREAFF	TGTGCCAGCAGCTTCGAAGGGACAGCAAGGGAAGCTTTCTTT
TRBV24-1	NA	TRBJ1-1	many	CATSWGATEAFF	TGTGCCACCAGTTGGGGGGCCACTGAAGCTTTCTTT
TRBV6-1	NA	TRBJ1-5	NA	CASSSGEWVNQPQHF	TGTGCCAGCAGTTCAGGGGAGTGGGTCAATCAGCCCCAGCATTTT
TRBV30	NA	TRBJ2-3	many	CAWSVMGGRTDTQYF	TGTGCCTGGAGTGTAATGGGGGGCCGTACAGATACGCAGTATTTT
TRBV7-9	TRBD2	TRBJ2-3	many	CASSLGHERESDTQYF	TGTGCCAGCAGCTTGGGGCATGAGCGGGAGTCAGATACGCAGTATTTT
TRBV19	TRBD2	TRBJ2-6	many	CATASGRAYGANVLTF	TGTGCCACTGCAAGCGGGAGGGCTTACGGGGCCAACGTCCTGACTTTC
TRBV6-5	NA	TRBJ1-6	many	CASSYSPGNSPLHF	TGTGCCAGCAGTTACTCGCCGGGGAATTCACCCCTCCACTTT
TRBV12-3/TRBV12-4	NA	TRBJ1-3	many	CAIGEYGAGNTIYF	TGTGCCATTGGGGAGTATGGGGCTGGAAACACCATATATTTT
TRBV3-1	NA	TRBJ2-1	many	CASSQVRNEQFF	TGTGCCAGCAGCCAAGTGAGGAATGAGCAGTTCTTC
TRBV10-3	NA	TRBJ1-2	many	CAISEPRRLTDNYGYTF	TGTGCCATCAGTGAGCCGCGTCGGTTGACAGATAACTATGGCTACACCTTC
TRBV6-1	NA	TRBJ1-1	many	CASSERYTPRGAFF	TGTGCCAGCAGTGAACGGTATACCCCCAGGGGAGCTTTCTTT
TRBV20-1	NA	TRBJ2-2	many	CSARWAGTPGELFF	TGCAGTGCTAGATGGGCAGGAACTCCCGGGGAGCTGTTTTTT
TRBV11-3	TRBD1	TRBJ1-6	many	CASSQGQGISPLHF	TGTGCCAGCAGCCAAGGACAGGGGATTTCACCCCTCCACTTT
TRBV10-3	NA	TRBJ2-1	NA	CAIGGANSLSSYNEQFF	TGTGCCATCGGAGGGGCTAACAGCCTGAGCTCCTACAATGAGCAGTTCTTC
TRBV7-3	NA	TRBJ2-2	NA	CASSLRRGSGELFF	TGTGCCAGCAGCTTAAGGAGGGGTTCCGGGGAGCTGTTTTTT
TRBV7-8	TRBD2	TRBJ2-2	many	CASSSLAGGVTGELFF	TGTGCCAGCAGCTCCCTAGCGGGAGGAGTAACCGGGGAGCTGTTTTTT
TRBV7-6	NA	TRBJ2-2	many	CASSLEPSNTGELFF	TGTGCCAGCAGCTTGGAGCCTTCGAACACCGGGGAGCTGTTTTTT
TRBV5-1	NA	TRBJ2-7	many	CASSLSGEQYF	TGCGCCAGCAGCTTGTCGGGGGAGCAGTACTTC
TRBV2	NA	TRBJ1-5	many	CASSEVRSQPQHF	TGTGCCAGCAGTGAGGTTAGGAGCCAGCCCCAGCATTTT
TRBV5-6	NA	TRBJ2-1	many	CASSPQWNEQFF	TGTGCCAGCAGCCCACAGTGGAATGAGCAGTTCTTC
TRBV12-3/TRBV12-4	NA	TRBJ1-2	many	CASTLSPGGYYGYTF	TGTGCCAGCACCCTTTCTCCGGGAGGATATTATGGCTACACCTTC
TRBV12-3/TRBV12-4	TRBD2	TRBJ2-1	many	CASSFSGTSRNHEQFF	TGTGCCAGCAGTTTCTCCGGGACTAGCAGGAATCATGAGCAGTTCTTC
TRBV3-1	TRBD2	TRBJ2-7	NA	CASSQDLLAGGLSSYEQYF	TGTGCCAGCAGCCAAGATCTACTAGCGGGAGGTCTTAGCTCCTACGAGCAGTACTTC
TRBV19	NA	TRBJ2-1	NA	CASSIHGEDNEQFF	TGTGCCAGTAGTATCCACGGGGAGGATAATGAGCAGTTCTTC
TRBV9	NA	TRBJ1-5	few	CASSVGGYVPQHF	TGTGCCAGCAGCGTAGGAGGGTACGTGCCCCAGCATTTT
TRBV6-1	NA	TRBJ1-4	many	CASNPTATARIGEKLFF	TGTGCCAGCAACCCGACCGCTACAGCCAGGATAGGAGAAAAACTGTTTTTT
TRBV12-3/TRBV12-4	NA	TRBJ1-3	many	CASKRAKNTIYF	TGTGCCAGCAAGAGGGCAAAAAACACCATATATTTT
TRBV25-1	TRBD1	TRBJ2-1	few	CASSDPGQGAGNEQFF	TGTGCCAGCAGTGACCCGGGACAGGGGGCTGGTAATGAGCAGTTCTTC
TRBV12-3/TRBV12-4	TRBD1	TRBJ2-3	NA	CASSPGQDGTDTQYF	TGTGCCAGCAGTCCCGGACAGGATGGCACAGATACGCAGTATTTT
TRBV6-1	NA	TRBJ1-1	many	CASSERVSLGAEAFF	TGTGCCAGCAGTGAAAGGGTCTCCCTGGGCGCTGAAGCTTTCTTT
TRBV11-2	NA	TRBJ2-5	many	CASSPGPNTETQYF	TGTGCCAGCAGCCCAGGGCCCAATACGGAGACCCAGTACTTC
TRBV3-1	NA	TRBJ1-5	many	CASSQGSHGDNQPQHF	TGTGCCAGCAGCCAGGGGAGTCATGGGGACAATCAGCCCCAGCATTTT
TRBV29-1	TRBD2	TRBJ2-3	many	CSVEGRSGGITDTQYF	TGCAGCGTTGAAGGTCGTAGCGGGGGAATCACAGATACGCAGTATTTT
TRBV2	TRBD2	TRBJ2-3	many	CASSDADRTSSERTDTQYF	TGTGCCAGCAGTGATGCGGACCGGACTAGCTCAGAACGCACAGATACGCAGTATTTT
TRBV7-3	NA	TRBJ2-7	NA	CASSYRGGSGYEQYF	TGTGCCAGCAGCTACCGAGGGGGGTCTGGCTACGAGCAGTACTTC
TRBV12-3/TRBV12-4	TRBD2	TRBJ2-1	many	CASSWVAGVVYNEQFF	TGTGCCAGCAGTTGGGTAGCGGGAGTTGTTTACAATGAGCAGTTCTTC
TRBV20-1	NA	TRBJ2-1	many	CSASGGGDYNEQFF	TGCAGTGCTAGCGGAGGCGGGGACTACAATGAGCAGTTCTTC
TRBV18	TRBD1	TRBJ1-1	NA	CASSSQGENTEAFF	TGTGCCAGCTCATCACAGGGGGAGAACACTGAAGCTTTCTTT
TRBV6-6	NA	TRBJ1-1	many	CASSYSDTPRREAFF	TGTGCCAGCAGTTACTCGGACACCCCCCGTCGGGAAGCTTTCTTT
TRBV20-1	NA	TRBJ1-4	few	CSARDNRAATNEKLFF	TGCAGTGCTAGAGATAACAGAGCTGCAACTAATGAAAAACTGTTTTTT